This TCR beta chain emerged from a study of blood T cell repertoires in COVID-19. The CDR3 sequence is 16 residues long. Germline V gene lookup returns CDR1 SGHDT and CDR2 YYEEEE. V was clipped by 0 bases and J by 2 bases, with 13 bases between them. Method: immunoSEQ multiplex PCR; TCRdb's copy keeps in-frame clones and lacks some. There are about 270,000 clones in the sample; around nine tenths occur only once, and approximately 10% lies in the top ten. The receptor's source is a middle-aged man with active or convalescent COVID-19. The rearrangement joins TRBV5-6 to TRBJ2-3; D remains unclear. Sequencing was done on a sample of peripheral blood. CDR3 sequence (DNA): TGTGCCAGCAGCTTGGAAGAGAGTTGGTCCACAGATACGCAGTATTTT. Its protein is CASSLEESWSTDTQYF.